This T cell receptor beta chain derives from a study of cytomegalovirus exposure and HLA in healthy donors (dated by TCRdb to 2015 to 2018). Background on the whole study: An earlier analysis of some 600 of the donors reported approximately 300 Gb of sequence data and 90 million to 120 million unique TCR beta sequences obtained from approximately 180 million T cells. HLA typing included class I and class II loci at four-digit resolution. In a later genetic analysis, genome-wide SNP genotypes for about three fifths of the 666 donors were used, and that subset was treated as a discovery cohort. Among some 400 genotyped donors of the cohort, an average of around 240,000 unique TCR beta nucleotide sequences was sequenced per donor, of which about 18% were non-productive. Alongside the repertoire data, information on donor age, sex, ethnicity and CMV serostatus was compiled. The study profiled the T cell repertoires of some 610 subjects by immunosequencing and related them to cytomegalovirus serostatus. Rather than drawing on any new phenotypic data, the later analysis identified candidate immune exposures from TCR beta sequences and the way those sequences occurred across donors. An early release covering 550 to 700 HLA-typed donors comprised approximately 290 gigabases of sequencing data and 65 million to 100 million unique TCR sequences. All discovery cohort repertoires had been generated using a single sequencing platform. A later analysis re-examined previously published TCR beta repertoires from 500 to 700 donors and added high-resolution HLA genotyping to investigate patterns of TCR occurrence. An earlier analysis of nearly 600 of the donors applied high-throughput TCR beta sequencing to assess whether each TCR beta V gene segment acted as functional or pseudogenic. The study was designed to test whether signatures of past pathogen exposure could be identified by cataloging public T cell receptors. Among the 398 genotyped donors, roughly 80% belonged to the genetic ancestry cluster associated with self-reported Caucasian donors. In addition to the first cohort of about 650 subjects, a separate validation cohort of approximately 120 different subjects was used. The study combined high-throughput TCR immunosequencing, statistical association of individual TCRs with disease status, and machine learning to predict cytomegalovirus infection status. The number of donors typed differed by locus, with about 620-630 for A, B, C, DRB1 and DQB1, around 500 for DQA1, 606 for DPA1, and around 430 for DPB1. Four or five DR-DQ haplotypes were handled as single units for association and clustering because linkage in the cohort was strong. Beyond this particular receptor, the publication reports: The cohort was sequenced for TCR beta chains only, and without alpha or paired-chain data the features that could be detected were limited. Most TCR sequences were observed very rarely across donors, whereas some public TCRs were present in many individuals. Roughly uniform sequencing depth across donors was assumed in presence/absence analyses, although this assumption may not hold. The study gave a list of under 200 TCR beta chains associated with cytomegalovirus. Because counts were too low, approximately 18 rarely observed V segments, including chromosome 9 orphons, were excluded from the earlier analysis of 587 of the donors. A later analysis found that TCR association rates varied across HLA loci, with DRB1 alleles showing the most associated TCRs and HLA-C alleles the fewest. Specific HLA alleles were associated with over 15,000 TCR beta sequences at a false discovery rate of 0.05 in a later analysis. In vitro tests confirmed that three of the cytomegalovirus-associated TCR beta chains recognize cytomegalovirus antigens. The 87-base-pair reads could not distinguish some IMGT-functional V segments, including TRBV6-2 and TRBV6-3, so those segments were excluded. Immune exposure information for the cohort was limited to CMV serostatus. A later analysis reported that several top co-occurrence clusters appeared linked to parvovirus B19, influenza, CMV and Epstein-Barr virus. Correlated functional status among segregating V segments might reflect linkage disequilibrium, but an unknown experimental factor could not be ruled out. Cytomegalovirus status was reported to be diagnosed by the classifier with high specificity and sensitivity in both the original and validation cohorts. The sequencing pipeline was judged likely to have produced a cluster of highly shared sequence variants as a technical artifact. In a later analysis, HLA-associated TCR beta chains showed more clonal expansion and lower generation probabilities than non-associated chains that were equally common. In a later analysis, most CMV-associated TCR beta chains were found to appear HLA-restricted, with HLA associations seemingly driven largely by CMV exposure. Compared with the roughly 670-donor mean, donors in an Asian-associated ancestry cluster had fewer N-insertions in productive TCRs, according to a later genetic analysis. A further reported finding was that TCR beta sequences accurately predicted the HLA-A and HLA-B alleles for most subjects in the first cohort. HLA typing was unavailable for some donors at each locus, so association tests used only the typed subset. V-gene and J-gene trimming of TCR beta chains was associated with a missense DCLRE1C variant in a later genetic analysis, and the association was replicated in an independent cohort. According to the authors, the approach could potentially be generalized to other disease states and immunological phenotypes. An earlier analysis of around 600 of the donors showed that most TCR beta V segments appeared in productive rearrangements either about 87% or about 30% of the time, which broadly matched IMGT annotations. Assigning TCR associations to individual alleles was difficult when HLA alleles, especially DR and DQ, strongly co-occurred.

At the junction V is shortened by 1 base and J by 8 bases; bases outside the gene matches: 4. The germline V gene encodes CDR1 SEHNR and CDR2 FQNEAQ (reference sequence). The CDR3 spans 13 residues, from the cysteine through the phenylalanine. This entry keeps only the CDR3 DNA: 39 bases, framed from base 1. A remark on this clone: This clone's antigen is unknown. No much larger clone is present one base from it, and per-base qualities are unavailable.

Library preparation used the immunoSEQ multiplex PCR assay. The multiplex PCR relied on a mix of 60 forward primers for TCR Vbeta segments and 13 reverse primers for TCR Jbeta segments. A multiplex PCR assay on genomic DNA amplified the CDR3 region of rearranged TCR beta genes. Amplified TCR beta libraries were sequenced as 87-base-pair reads on the Illumina HiSeq System. Under the source paper's analysis protocol: A later analysis counted approximately 76 million unique TCR beta chains across the 550 to 700 repertoires, and some 11 million of these chains were shared by at least two donors. Raw reads were error-corrected and collapsed into unique sequences with a nearest-neighbor algorithm that merged closely related sequences to remove PCR and sequencing errors. Alignment of CDR3 sequences to IMGT reference sequences was used to assign V, D and J gene segments. For a sequence to be retained, a match of at least six nucleotides was required to both a V gene segment and a J gene segment. Rearrangements were classified as productive when the CDR3 lacked stop codons and remained in frame with V and J, and all other rearrangements were classified as non-productive. CDR3 was defined according to IMGT convention as the region running from the second conserved V-encoded cysteine to the conserved J-encoded phenylalanine. The earlier analysis of about 640 of the donors excluded any sequence lacking an unambiguous match to a single V gene segment. An earlier analysis of about 600 of the donors called V segments functional above 56.7% productive rearrangements and segregating when the between-donor standard deviation exceeded 5%. To diagnose cytomegalovirus status from the catalog of TCR beta chain sequences, a statistical classification framework was built. A later analysis assigned V and J genes by comparing TCR nucleotide sequences with IMGT/GENE-DB human TR gene sequences. In a later analysis, CDR3 sequences and most-parsimonious VDJ recombination scenarios were assigned using the TCRdist pipeline. In a later analysis, each TCR beta chain was defined by its CDR3 amino acid sequence together with its V-gene family, and reads without a unique V-gene family were excluded. In a later analysis, approximately 640 highly shared, low-generation-probability nucleotide sequences were removed to address suspected cross-contamination and a sequencing artifact. In a later analysis, a clonal expansion index was calculated for each public chain from normalized within-repertoire ranks of inferred template counts. Generation probabilities in a later analysis came from a VDJ recombination model fitted to out-of-frame rearrangements, and those results were checked against IGoR. A later analysis scored TCR-TCR, TCR-HLA and TCR-CMV co-occurrence with hypergeometric tests, applying a repertoire-size bias correction to TCR pairs. To estimate false discovery rates, a later analysis permuted the HLA or CMV assignments 20 times. In a later analysis, co-occurring TCRs were grouped using DBSCAN, with TCRdist sequence similarity added in when clustering inside HLA-allele-positive subsets. Repertoires with fewer than 30,000 or more than 120,000 public chains were left out of co-occurrence clustering, as were about five repertoires with anomalous nucleotide sharing. TCRdb's version of the immuneACCESS table is confined to in-frame rearrangements and falls short of the full clone set. An unresolved V gene accounts for under half of the shortfall where checked; the remainder is of unknown origin. That table gives V, J and clone size, and the DNA gave D and trimming. Across this sample there are roughly 170,000 clones, with about 84% seen only once. Under 5% of the sample is held by the ten biggest clonotypes.

The cohort comprised hundreds of healthy bone marrow donors. All cohort members were sampled while nominally healthy, although unrecorded immune exposures were likely present. The donor tested CMV seronegative and was one of the 352 seronegative cohort members. A peripheral blood sample was provided by each donor, and peripheral blood mononuclear cells were used for TCR beta sequencing. The Qiagen DNeasy Blood Extraction Kit was used to extract genomic DNA from the blood cell samples. Sequenced input: PBMCs. The origin of this receptor is a young man in good health and CMV-seronegative. The rearrangement combines TRBV7-9 with TRBJ1-1; TRBD1 agrees with 7 junctional bases. The CDR3 amino acid sequence is: CASSLGGGREAFF. The sequenced DNA: TGTGCCAGCAGCTTAGGAGGGGGCAGAGAAGCTTTCTTT.